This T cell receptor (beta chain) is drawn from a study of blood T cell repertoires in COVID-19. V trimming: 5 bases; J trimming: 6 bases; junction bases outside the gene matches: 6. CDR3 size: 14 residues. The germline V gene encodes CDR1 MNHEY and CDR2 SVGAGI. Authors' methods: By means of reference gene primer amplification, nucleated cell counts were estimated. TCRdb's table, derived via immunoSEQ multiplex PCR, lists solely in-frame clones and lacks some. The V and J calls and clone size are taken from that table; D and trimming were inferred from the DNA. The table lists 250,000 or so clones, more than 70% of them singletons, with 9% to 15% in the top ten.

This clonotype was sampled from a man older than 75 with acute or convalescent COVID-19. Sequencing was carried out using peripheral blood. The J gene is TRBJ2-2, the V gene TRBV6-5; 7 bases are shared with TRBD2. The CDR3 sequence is CASSPLGGAGELFF. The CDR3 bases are TGTGCCAGCAGTCCGCTTGGGGGGGCCGGGGAGCTGTTTTTT.